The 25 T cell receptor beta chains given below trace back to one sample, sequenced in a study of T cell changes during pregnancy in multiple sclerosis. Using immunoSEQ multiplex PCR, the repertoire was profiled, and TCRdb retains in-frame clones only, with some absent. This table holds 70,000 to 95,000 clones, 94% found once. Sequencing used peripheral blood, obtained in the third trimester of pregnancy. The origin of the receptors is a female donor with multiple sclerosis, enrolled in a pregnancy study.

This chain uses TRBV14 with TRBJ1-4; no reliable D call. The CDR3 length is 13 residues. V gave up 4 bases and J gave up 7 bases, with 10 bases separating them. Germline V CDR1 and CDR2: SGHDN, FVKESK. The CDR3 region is CASSPLAGEKLFF. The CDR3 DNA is TGTGCCAGCAGCCCCCTGGCAGGTGAAAAACTGTTTTTT. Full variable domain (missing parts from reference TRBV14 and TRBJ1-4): EAGVTQFPSHSVIEKGQTVTLRCDPISGHDNLYWYRRVMGKEIKFLLHFVKESKQDESGMPNNRFLAERTGGTYSTLKVQPAELEDSGVYFCASSPLAGEKLFFGSGTQLSVL.

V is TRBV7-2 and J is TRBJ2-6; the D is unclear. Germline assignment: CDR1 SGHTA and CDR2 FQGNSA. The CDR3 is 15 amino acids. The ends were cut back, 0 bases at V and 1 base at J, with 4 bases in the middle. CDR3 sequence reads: CASSLASSGANVLTF. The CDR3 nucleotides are TGTGCCAGCAGCTTAGCGTCATCTGGGGCCAACGTCCTGACTTTC. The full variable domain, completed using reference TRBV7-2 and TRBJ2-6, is GAGVSQSPSNKVTEKGKDVELRCDPISGHTALYWYRQSLGQGLEFLIYFQGNSAPDKSGLPSDRFSAERTGGSVSTLTIQRTQQEDSAVYLCASSLASSGANVLTFGAGSRLTVL.

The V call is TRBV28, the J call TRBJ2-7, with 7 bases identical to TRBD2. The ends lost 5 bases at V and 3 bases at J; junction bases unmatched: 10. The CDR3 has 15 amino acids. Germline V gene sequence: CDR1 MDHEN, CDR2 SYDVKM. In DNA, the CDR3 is TGTGCCAGCAGTCCGCTACTAGGACTAGTCTACGAGCAGTACTTC. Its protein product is CASSPLLGLVYEQYF.

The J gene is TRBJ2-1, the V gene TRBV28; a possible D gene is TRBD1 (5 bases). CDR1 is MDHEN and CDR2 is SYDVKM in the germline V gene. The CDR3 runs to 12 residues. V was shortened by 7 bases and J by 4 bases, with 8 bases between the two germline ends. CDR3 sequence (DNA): TGTGCCAGCAACAGGATTTACAATGAGCAGTTCTTC. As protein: CASNRIYNEQFF.

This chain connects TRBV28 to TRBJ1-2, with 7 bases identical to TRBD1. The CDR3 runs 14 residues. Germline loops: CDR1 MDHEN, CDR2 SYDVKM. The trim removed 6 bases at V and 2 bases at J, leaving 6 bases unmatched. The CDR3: CASRLGQLNYGYTF. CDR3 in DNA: TGTGCCAGCAGATTGGGACAGTTGAACTATGGCTACACCTTC.

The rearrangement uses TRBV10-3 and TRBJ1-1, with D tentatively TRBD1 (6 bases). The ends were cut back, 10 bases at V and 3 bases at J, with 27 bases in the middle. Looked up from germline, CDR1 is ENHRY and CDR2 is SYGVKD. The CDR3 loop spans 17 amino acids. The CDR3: CASRAGATGSGDTEAFF. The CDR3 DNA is TGTGCCAGCAGGGCGGGGGCGACTGGGAGTGGGGACACTGAAGCTTTCTTT.

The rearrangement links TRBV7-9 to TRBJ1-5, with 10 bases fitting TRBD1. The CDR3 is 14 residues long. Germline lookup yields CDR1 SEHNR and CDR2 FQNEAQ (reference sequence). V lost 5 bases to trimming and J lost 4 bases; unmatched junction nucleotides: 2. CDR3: CASSRGQGNQPQHF. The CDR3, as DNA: TGTGCCAGCAGCCGGGGACAGGGGAATCAGCCCCAGCATTTT.

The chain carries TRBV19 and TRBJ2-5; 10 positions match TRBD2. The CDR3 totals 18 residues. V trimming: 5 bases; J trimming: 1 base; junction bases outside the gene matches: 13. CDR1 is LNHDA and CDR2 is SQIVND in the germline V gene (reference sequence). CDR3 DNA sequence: TGTGCCAGTAGTTTAGGGCCTAGCGGGAGTGGTATCCAAGAGACCCAGTACTTC. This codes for CASSLGPSGSGIQETQYF.

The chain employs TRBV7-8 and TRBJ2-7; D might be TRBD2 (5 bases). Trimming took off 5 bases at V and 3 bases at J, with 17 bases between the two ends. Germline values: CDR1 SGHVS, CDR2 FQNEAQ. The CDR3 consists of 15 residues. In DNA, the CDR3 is TGTGCCAGCAGCCGTTTCGAGGGCCCCTACTACGAGCAGTACTTC. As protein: CASSRFEGPYYEQYF.

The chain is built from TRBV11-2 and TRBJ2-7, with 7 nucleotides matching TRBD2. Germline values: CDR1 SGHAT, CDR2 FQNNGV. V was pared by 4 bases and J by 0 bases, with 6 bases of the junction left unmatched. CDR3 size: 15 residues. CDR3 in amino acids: CASSSVAGRSYEQYF. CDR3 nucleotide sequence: TGTGCCAGCAGCTCCGTAGCGGGTCGCTCCTACGAGCAGTACTTC.

The CDR3 is CSGSTGVDYGYTF. The CDR3 nucleotides are TGCAGCGGGTCGACAGGCGTGGACTATGGCTACACCTTC. The rearrangement uses TRBV29-1 and TRBJ1-2, with TRBD1 as a possible D gene (6 bases). The CDR3 is made up of 13 amino acids. Trimming took off 7 bases at V and 3 bases at J, with 15 bases between the two ends. Germline CDR1 and CDR2: SQVTM and ANQGSEA.

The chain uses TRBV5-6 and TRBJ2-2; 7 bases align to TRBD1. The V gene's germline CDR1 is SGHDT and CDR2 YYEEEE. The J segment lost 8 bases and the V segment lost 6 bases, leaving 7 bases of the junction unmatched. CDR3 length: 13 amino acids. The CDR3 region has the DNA TGTGCCAGCATAAAACCGGGACAGGGGGAGCTGTTTTTT. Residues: CASIKPGQGELFF.

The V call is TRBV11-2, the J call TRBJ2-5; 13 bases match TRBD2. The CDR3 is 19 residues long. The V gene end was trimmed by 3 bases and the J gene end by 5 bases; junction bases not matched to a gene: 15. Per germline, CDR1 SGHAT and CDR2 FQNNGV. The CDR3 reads CASSFPLGTSGTTVETQYF. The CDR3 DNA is TGTGCCAGCAGCTTCCCCCTCGGGACTAGCGGGACTACTGTGGAGACCCAGTACTTC.

CDR3 nucleotides: TGTGCCAGCAGCGTAACAACAGCGACAGGGGGAGCAGGAAACACCATATATTTT. It codes for CASSVTTATGGAGNTIYF. V gene TRBV9 combines with J gene TRBJ1-3, with 9 bases that match TRBD1. Germline V gives CDR1 SGDLS, CDR2 YYNGEE. The CDR3 is 18 amino acids. The V segment lost 1 base and the J segment 4 bases; nucleotides outside the gene matches: 12.

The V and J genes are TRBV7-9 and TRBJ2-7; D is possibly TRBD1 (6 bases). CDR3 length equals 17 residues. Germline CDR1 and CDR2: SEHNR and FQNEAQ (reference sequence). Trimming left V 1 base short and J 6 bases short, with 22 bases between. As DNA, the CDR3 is TGTGCCAGCAGCTTAGGACCCACTGGGGGCCTATGGGCCGAGCAGTACTTC. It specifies CASSLGPTGGLWAEQYF.

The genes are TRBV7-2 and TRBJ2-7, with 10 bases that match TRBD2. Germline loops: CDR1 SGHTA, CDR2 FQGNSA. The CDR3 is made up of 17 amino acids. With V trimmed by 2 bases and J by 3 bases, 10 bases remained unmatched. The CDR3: CASSLKASGSGNYEQYF. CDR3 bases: TGTGCCAGCAGCTTAAAGGCTAGCGGGAGTGGTAACTACGAGCAGTACTTC. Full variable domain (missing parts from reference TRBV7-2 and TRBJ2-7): GAGVSQSPSNKVTEKGKDVELRCDPISGHTALYWYRQSLGQGLEFLIYFQGNSAPDKSGLPSDRFSAERTGGSVSTLTIQRTQQEDSAVYLCASSLKASGSGNYEQYFGPGTRLTVT.

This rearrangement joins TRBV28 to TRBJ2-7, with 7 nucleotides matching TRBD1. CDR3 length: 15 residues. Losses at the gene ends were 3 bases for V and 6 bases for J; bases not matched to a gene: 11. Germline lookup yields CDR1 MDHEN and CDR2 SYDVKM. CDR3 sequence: CASSFRGQSSGEQYF. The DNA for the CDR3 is TGTGCCAGCAGTTTTAGGGGACAGTCTTCGGGCGAGCAGTACTTC.

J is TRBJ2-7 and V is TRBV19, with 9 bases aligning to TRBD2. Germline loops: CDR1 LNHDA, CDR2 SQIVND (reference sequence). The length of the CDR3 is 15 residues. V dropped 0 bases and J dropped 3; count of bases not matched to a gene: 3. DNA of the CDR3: TGTGCCAGTAGTATAGATGGACTAGCGTACTACGAGCAGTACTTC. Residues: CASSIDGLAYYEQYF.

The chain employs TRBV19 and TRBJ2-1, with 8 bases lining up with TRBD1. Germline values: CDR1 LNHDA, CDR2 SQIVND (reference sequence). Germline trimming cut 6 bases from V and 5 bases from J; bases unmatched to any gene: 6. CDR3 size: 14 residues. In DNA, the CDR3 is TGTGCCAGTAGGGGACAGGCCACGAACAATGAGCAGTTCTTC. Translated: CASRGQATNNEQFF.

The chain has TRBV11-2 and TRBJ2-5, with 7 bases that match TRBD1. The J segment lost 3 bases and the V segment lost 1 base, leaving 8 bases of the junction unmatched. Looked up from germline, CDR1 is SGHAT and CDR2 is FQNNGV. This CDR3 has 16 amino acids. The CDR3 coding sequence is TGTGCCAGCAGCTTAGTGGTAGGGGGCGTAAAAGAGACCCAGTACTTC. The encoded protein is CASSLVVGGVKETQYF.

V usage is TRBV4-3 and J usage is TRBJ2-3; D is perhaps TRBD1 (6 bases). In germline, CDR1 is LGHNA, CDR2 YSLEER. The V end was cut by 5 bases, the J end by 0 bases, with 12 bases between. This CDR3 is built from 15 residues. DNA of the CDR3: TGCGCCAGCAGCTACGGGACACCTAGCACAGATACGCAGTATTTT. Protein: CASSYGTPSTDTQYF.

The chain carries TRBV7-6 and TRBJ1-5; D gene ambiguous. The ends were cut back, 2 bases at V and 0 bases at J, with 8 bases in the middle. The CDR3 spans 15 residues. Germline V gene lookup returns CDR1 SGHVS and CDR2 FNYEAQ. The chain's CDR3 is CASSLQANSNQPQHF. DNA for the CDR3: TGTGCCAGCAGCTTACAGGCTAATAGCAATCAGCCCCAGCATTTT.

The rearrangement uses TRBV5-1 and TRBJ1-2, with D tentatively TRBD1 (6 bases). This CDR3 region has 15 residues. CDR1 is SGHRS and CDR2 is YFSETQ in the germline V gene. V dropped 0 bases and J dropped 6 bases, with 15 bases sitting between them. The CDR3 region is CASSLAVTGGNGYTF. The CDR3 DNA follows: TGCGCCAGCAGCTTGGCCGTAACGGGGGGCAATGGCTACACCTTC.

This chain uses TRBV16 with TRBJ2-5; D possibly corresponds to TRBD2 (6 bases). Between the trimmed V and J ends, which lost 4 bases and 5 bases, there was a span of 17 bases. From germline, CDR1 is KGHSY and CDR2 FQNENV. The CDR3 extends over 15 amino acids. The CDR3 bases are TGTGCCAGCAGCCCCGGTGGCCTCCGGGGGGAGACCCAGTACTTC. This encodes CASSPGGLRGETQYF.

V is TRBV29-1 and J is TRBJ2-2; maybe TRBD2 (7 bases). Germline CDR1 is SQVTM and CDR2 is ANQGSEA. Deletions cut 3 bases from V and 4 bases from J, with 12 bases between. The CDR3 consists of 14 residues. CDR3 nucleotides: TGCAGCGTTGAGGGGGGGCTAGGCACCGGGGAGCTGTTTTTT. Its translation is CSVEGGLGTGELFF.